Detailed here is one T cell receptor beta chain. Trimming shortened V by 0 bases and J by 5 bases, and 13 bases separated the two germline ends. This CDR3 is 14 amino acids long. CDR1 and CDR2 (germline): DFQATT, SNEGSKA (reference sequence). A second PCR of about 7 to 11 cycles used a sample-barcoded 5' primer and a J-beta primer mix. Each of the cDNA molecules was tagged by a template-switch adaptor with 12 random nucleotides. All samples gave at least 2.5 million CDR3-containing paired-end reads. TCRdb called the 5' RACE reads again in MiXCR, with one record for every CDR3 protein. The sample gives around 1.5 million distinct CDR3 sequences, 35% to 45% of which show up once; 7% to 9.5% is in the top ten. This sample stems from a study of blood T cells in healthy people across ages.

This sequence originates from a woman younger than 35 in good health. This chain uses TRBV20-1 with TRBJ1-1; possible D gene TRBD1, 5 bases. Sequenced: blood. The CDR3 loop is CSARERRGPTEAFF. CDR3 in DNA: TGCAGTGCTAGAGAGCGGCGGGGACCAACTGAAGCTTTCTTT.